What follows is one TCR beta chain and its context. The antigen is not known. Germline CDR1 and CDR2: KGHSH and LQKENI. The CDR3 runs 14 residues. V was pared by 3 bases and J by 8 bases, with 8 bases of the junction left unmatched. This record comes from a study of cytomegalovirus exposure and HLA in healthy donors. Study information: The Caucasian-associated ancestry cluster held less than 85% of roughly 400 genotyped donors. Study-wide results and caveats: In an earlier analysis, most TCR beta V segments were productive about 90% or about 30% of the time. The authors considered a cluster of highly shared sequence variants likely to be a sequencing artifact. Clonal expansion was found to be greater in HLA-associated TCR beta chains than in equally common others in a later analysis.

Researchers ran the PCR with 60 Vbeta and 13 Jbeta primers. Produced via immunoSEQ multiplex PCR; TCRdb's table is partial and in-frame only. The sample includes 70,000 or so clones. Sequencing was carried out using PBMCs. V is TRBV18 and J is TRBJ1-2; 8 bases are shared with TRBD1. This sequence originates from a boy between 5 and 17 years old in good health and CMV-seronegative. CDR3 in DNA: TGTGCCAGCTCACCTCTGGACAGGGCGGGAGGCTACACCTTC. Translation: CASSPLDRAGGYTF.